Listed below are T cell receptor beta chains from one sample, sequenced in a study of blood T cell repertoires in COVID-19. Produced via immunoSEQ multiplex PCR; TCRdb's table is partial and in-frame only. The sample holds 190,000 or so clones, 75% to 90% seen once. The material sequenced was PBMCs or T cells enriched from blood (not recorded which). The receptors originated from a man aged 35-49 years who had recovered from COVID-19. CDR3s include the opening cysteine and the closing phenylalanine or tryptophan. Each record gives: CDR3 protein, J gene, V gene.

CDR3 protein: CASSPLAISSYNEQFF
J gene: TRBJ2-1
V gene: TRBV6-4

CDR3 protein: CASSWAQGKGEQYF
J gene: TRBJ2-7
V gene: TRBV6-5

CDR3 protein: CASSYVPAGTDTEAFF
J gene: TRBJ1-1
V gene: TRBV6-2/TRBV6-3

CDR3 protein: CAISESGSEETQYF
J gene: TRBJ2-5
V gene: TRBV10-3

CDR3 protein: CSALDSYGYTF
J gene: TRBJ1-2
V gene: TRBV20-1

CDR3 protein: CASSYGTGSGELFF
J gene: TRBJ2-2
V gene: TRBV7-2

CDR3 protein: CASSIVPKGGGSPLHF
J gene: TRBJ1-6
V gene: TRBV19

CDR3 protein: CAITVAAENTEAFF
J gene: TRBJ1-1
V gene: TRBV10-3

CDR3 protein: CASSLGQGRNYGYTF
J gene: TRBJ1-2
V gene: TRBV11-2

CDR3 protein: CASSRGTGEFGELFF
J gene: TRBJ2-2
V gene: TRBV4-2

CDR3 protein: CASSLRGDTEAFF
J gene: TRBJ1-1
V gene: TRBV7-3

CDR3 protein: CASNSGTDTQYF
J gene: TRBJ2-3
V gene: TRBV12-3/TRBV12-4

CDR3 protein: CASAAGDTGELFF
J gene: TRBJ2-2
V gene: TRBV12-3/TRBV12-4

CDR3 protein: CASSQDWRGYNEQFF
J gene: TRBJ2-1
V gene: TRBV4-3

CDR3 protein: CAWSPSDTQYF
J gene: TRBJ2-3
V gene: TRBV30

CDR3 protein: CASSEQIDTGELFF
J gene: TRBJ2-2
V gene: TRBV5-1

CDR3 protein: CASSQDHGRRALEQYF
J gene: TRBJ2-7
V gene: TRBV3-1/TRBV3-2

CDR3 protein: CAWRRGQQAFF
J gene: TRBJ1-1
V gene: TRBV30

CDR3 protein: CASSFGQGAREQYF
J gene: TRBJ2-7
V gene: TRBV9

CDR3 protein: CSVEEVSGLTGNTIYF
J gene: TRBJ1-3
V gene: TRBV29-1

CDR3 protein: CASSPRTGALTGELFF
J gene: TRBJ2-2
V gene: TRBV5-1

CDR3 protein: CATSREGQGRNEKLFF
J gene: TRBJ1-4
V gene: TRBV15

CDR3 protein: CASSDLAGGPGTQYF
J gene: TRBJ2-3
V gene: TRBV10-2

CDR3 protein: CASSVSGSVSAGELFF
J gene: TRBJ2-2
V gene: TRBV9

CDR3 protein: CASSQGPSGGPYEQYF
J gene: TRBJ2-7
V gene: TRBV3-1/TRBV3-2

CDR3 protein: CASSSGTAVQETQYF
J gene: TRBJ2-5
V gene: TRBV7-7

CDR3 protein: CASSPNAGLAYEQYF
J gene: TRBJ2-7
V gene: TRBV27

CDR3 protein: CASSVGGASGRGDTQYF
J gene: TRBJ2-3
V gene: TRBV9

CDR3 protein: CAWGQGFNSPLHF
J gene: TRBJ1-6
V gene: TRBV30

CDR3 protein: CASSPPGTLYGYTF
J gene: TRBJ1-2
V gene: TRBV19

CDR3 protein: CASSLLAGPYNEQFF
J gene: TRBJ2-1
V gene: TRBV7-3

CDR3 protein: CASSQDTYYGYTF
J gene: TRBJ1-2
V gene: TRBV7-2

CDR3 protein: CASSPTGDSGNTIYF
J gene: TRBJ1-3
V gene: TRBV18

CDR3 protein: CASSLVGTNEKLFF
J gene: TRBJ1-4
V gene: TRBV7-9

CDR3 protein: CASSQSRAYEQYF
J gene: TRBJ2-7
V gene: TRBV4-3

CDR3 protein: CASSQGLAVSTYNEQFF
J gene: TRBJ2-1
V gene: TRBV4-1

CDR3 protein: CASSLLTSGKGETQYF
J gene: TRBJ2-5
V gene: TRBV18

CDR3 protein: CASRDFSATGELFF
J gene: TRBJ2-2
V gene: TRBV19

CDR3 protein: CASSFTSGTGELFF
J gene: TRBJ2-2
V gene: TRBV7-2

CDR3 protein: CASSYSAGTGNQPQHF
J gene: TRBJ1-5
V gene: TRBV6-2/TRBV6-3

CDR3 protein: CASSTSVGQLHSYEQYF
J gene: TRBJ2-7
V gene: TRBV7-9

CDR3 protein: CASSQSGTGVSGNTIYF
J gene: TRBJ1-3
V gene: TRBV4-1

CDR3 protein: CASSIVTGGGGTQYF
J gene: TRBJ2-5
V gene: TRBV19

CDR3 protein: CASSDKPNQPQHF
J gene: TRBJ1-5
V gene: TRBV6-1

CDR3 protein: CASSQDQFTGAYGYTF
J gene: TRBJ1-2
V gene: TRBV3-1/TRBV3-2

CDR3 protein: CSVEAPGTTRQYF
J gene: TRBJ2-7
V gene: TRBV29-1

CDR3 protein: CASSPPTYNTGELFF
J gene: TRBJ2-2
V gene: TRBV18

CDR3 protein: CASSSQAGSSYEQYF
J gene: TRBJ2-7
V gene: TRBV9

CDR3 protein: CASSLSGSLYEQYF
J gene: TRBJ2-7
V gene: TRBV5-1

CDR3 protein: CASSKDRGYTGELFF
J gene: TRBJ2-2
V gene: TRBV19

CDR3 protein: CASSDPTGVYF
J gene: TRBJ2-4
V gene: TRBV25-1

CDR3 protein: CASSLAGSEEFF
J gene: TRBJ2-1
V gene: TRBV7-8

CDR3 protein: CASSQGLAGGEQYF
J gene: TRBJ2-7
V gene: TRBV6-5

CDR3 protein: CATGTSRIYEQYF
J gene: TRBJ2-7
V gene: TRBV2

CDR3 protein: CASSLNNEQFF
J gene: TRBJ2-1
V gene: TRBV5-1

CDR3 protein: CAWSVRGGIEKLFF
J gene: TRBJ1-4
V gene: TRBV30

CDR3 protein: CASSLDHSVSDTQYF
J gene: TRBJ2-3
V gene: TRBV11-2

CDR3 protein: CASSLDPGSYNEQFF
J gene: TRBJ2-1
V gene: TRBV7-3

CDR3 protein: CASSQAGGAIQPQHF
J gene: TRBJ1-5
V gene: TRBV4-1